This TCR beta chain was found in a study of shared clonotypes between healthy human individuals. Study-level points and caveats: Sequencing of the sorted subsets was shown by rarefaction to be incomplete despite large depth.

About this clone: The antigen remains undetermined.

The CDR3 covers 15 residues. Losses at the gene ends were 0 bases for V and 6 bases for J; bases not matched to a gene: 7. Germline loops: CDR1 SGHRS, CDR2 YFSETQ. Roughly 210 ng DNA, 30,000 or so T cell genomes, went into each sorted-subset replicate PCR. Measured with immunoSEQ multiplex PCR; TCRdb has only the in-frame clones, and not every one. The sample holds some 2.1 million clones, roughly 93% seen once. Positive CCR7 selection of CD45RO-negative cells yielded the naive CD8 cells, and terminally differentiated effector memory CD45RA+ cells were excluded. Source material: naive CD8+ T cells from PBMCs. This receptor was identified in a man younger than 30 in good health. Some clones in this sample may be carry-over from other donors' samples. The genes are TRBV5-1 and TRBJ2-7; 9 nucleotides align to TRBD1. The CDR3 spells CASSLARTGAPEQYF. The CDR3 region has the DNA TGCGCCAGCAGCTTGGCCCGGACAGGGGCACCCGAGCAGTACTTC.